This section outlines one TCR beta chain sequence together with its context. This entry comes from a study of blood T cell repertoires in COVID-19. Study-wide background: Spain, Italy and the United States supplied samples that represented acute and convalescent COVID-19. The analysed material was cDNA or gDNA that came from T cells, B-cell-depleted T cells, or PBMCs.

The CDR3 sequence is 16 residues long. The trim removed 5 bases at V and 7 bases at J, leaving 9 bases unmatched. Germline CDR1 GTSNPN, CDR2 SVGIG (reference sequence). Sequenced by immunoSEQ multiplex PCR; TCRdb stores in-frame clones only, minus some. The sample shows 380,000 or so clones, about four fifths of them seen only once. The chain employs TRBV30 and TRBJ2-2, with 14 bases aligning to TRBD2. This clonotype originated in a human donor with acute or convalescent COVID-19. The donor label of this sample is uncertain. Sample: peripheral blood. The DNA for the CDR3 is TGTGCCTGGCTCCCAAGGACTAGCGGGGGGAGCGGGGAGCTGTTTTTT. Amino acid sequence: CAWLPRTSGGSGELFF.